The 30 T cell receptor beta chains given below trace back to one sample, sequenced in a study of blood T cell repertoires in COVID-19. Generated by immunoSEQ multiplex PCR, the TCRdb table keeps only in-frame clones and is missing some. The profile shows about 36,000 clones, around four fifths of them singletons. The sample comprised peripheral blood. The receptors originated from a man between 60 and 75 years old with COVID-19, enrolled during active disease.

As for this clone: Other DNA sequences within the sample encode an identical CDR3. The chain uses TRBV3-1 (or the pseudogene TRBV3-2) and TRBJ1-3; D gene uncertain. Trimming removed 4 bases from V and 3 bases from J, with 4 bases in between. Germline CDR1 reads LGHDT; CDR2 reads YNNKEL (reference sequence). This CDR3 comprises 12 residues. DNA of the CDR3: TGTGCCAGCAGCCCCAGTGGAAACACCATATATTTT. Translated, it gives CASSPSGNTIYF.

This chain joins TRBV3-1 (or the pseudogene TRBV3-2) and TRBJ1-3, with 7 bases aligning to TRBD1. This CDR3 is built from 15 residues. CDR1 LGHDT and CDR2 YNNKEL come from the germline V gene (reference sequence). V was clipped by 6 bases and J by 4 bases; unmatched bases: 9. The CDR3 DNA reads as TGTGCCAGCAGTGGTGACAGGGCGAAAGGAAACACCATATATTTT. It is translated as CASSGDRAKGNTIYF.

The V gene is TRBV27, the J gene TRBJ2-7; 8 bases are a match to TRBD1. The junction had 7 bases not matched to a gene; V was cut back by 3 bases and J by 6 bases. The CDR3 sequence is 14 residues long. The germline gives CDR1 MNHEY, CDR2 SMNVEV (reference sequence). The CDR3 region has the DNA TGTGCCAGCAGTTTCTTTGACAGGGGATTCGAGCAGTACTTC. This encodes CASSFFDRGFEQYF.

This chain uses TRBV5-1 with TRBJ2-7; 13 bases fit TRBD2. The CDR3 spans 15 residues. In germline, CDR1 is SGHRS, CDR2 YFSETQ. The junction had 3 bases not matched to a gene; V was cut back by 3 bases and J by 3 bases. The CDR3 DNA follows: TGCGCCAGCAGCTCGGGACTAGCGGGGCTCTACGAGCAGTACTTC. It translates to CASSSGLAGLYEQYF.

The gene calls are TRBV9 and TRBJ1-1; tentatively, D is TRBD1 (6 bases). V lost 0 bases to trimming and J lost 0 bases, with 12 bases between them. There are 16 residues in the CDR3. The germline V gene encodes CDR1 SGDLS and CDR2 YYNGEE. Written as DNA, the CDR3 is TGTGCCAGCAGCGTAGGGACAGAGGGAATGAACACTGAAGCTTTCTTT. This gives the protein CASSVGTEGMNTEAFF. Filled out from reference TRBV9 and TRBJ1-1, the complete variable domain reads DSGVTQTPKHLITATGQRVTLRCSPRSGDLSVYWYQQSLDQGLQFLIQYYNGEERAKGNILERFSAQQFPDLHSELNLSSLELGDSALYFCASSVGTEGMNTEAFFGQGTRLTVV.

This clone was counted once. The chain recombines TRBV11-3 with TRBJ2-1, with 7 positions matching TRBD2. The germline gives CDR1 SGHNT, CDR2 YENEEA. V was clipped by 1 base and J by 7 bases; unmatched bases: 4. The CDR3 extends over 14 amino acids. This chain's CDR3 is CASSLGYGGNEQFF. The CDR3 DNA reads TGTGCCAGCAGCTTAGGTTACGGGGGGAATGAGCAGTTCTTC.

The sample holds one count of this clone. The chain links TRBV18 to TRBJ2-3, with no clear D. Trimming removed 0 bases at V and 3 bases at J, with 7 bases between. The CDR3 loop spans 14 amino acids. Germline CDR1 reads KGHSH; CDR2 reads LQKENI. CDR3 DNA: TGTGCCAGCTCACCACCGATCCAGACAGATACGCAGTATTTT. Protein sequence: CASSPPIQTDTQYF.

This clone appeared a single time. This chain connects TRBV24-1 to TRBJ2-3, with 10 bases fitting TRBD2. Germline V gives CDR1 KGHDR, CDR2 SFDVKD. This CDR3 is built from 17 residues. V shed 0 bases and J 2 bases; nucleotides not matched to a gene: 4. The DNA for the CDR3 is TGTGCCACCAGTGATTTGCCCAGCGGGAGGGTCACAGATACGCAGTATTTT. This translates into CATSDLPSGRVTDTQYF.

This chain links TRBV4-2 with TRBJ1-2; D might be TRBD1 (5 bases). Trimming removed 0 bases at V and 7 bases at J, with 18 bases between. From germline, CDR1 is LGHNA and CDR2 YNFKEQ. The CDR3 spans 16 residues. The CDR3 region has the DNA TGTGCCAGCAGCCAAGAAGGGAGCCGGGGGGGAGCTGGCTACACCTTC. This sequence encodes CASSQEGSRGGAGYTF.

V usage is TRBV6-5 and J usage is TRBJ2-7, with TRBD1 identical over 7 bases. V lost 7 bases to trimming and J lost 3 bases; unmatched junction nucleotides: 6. Germline-derived CDR1 and CDR2 are MNHEY and SVGAGI. CDR3 length equals 13 residues. In DNA form, the CDR3 reads TGTGCCAGCAACCAAGGACAGGTCTACGAGCAGTACTTC. Its translation is CASNQGQVYEQYF.

The V gene is TRBV27, the J gene TRBJ1-1; D is unresolved. Looked up from germline, CDR1 is MNHEY and CDR2 is SMNVEV (reference sequence). The CDR3 runs 13 residues. Trimming removed 8 bases from V and 3 bases from J, with 13 bases in between. The CDR3 sequence is CASGVARDTEAFF. CDR3 DNA: TGTGCCAGCGGAGTTGCGAGGGACACTGAAGCTTTCTTT.

V usage is TRBV4-2 and J usage is TRBJ2-2; 12 bases fit TRBD2. The V gene's germline CDR1 is LGHNA and CDR2 YNFKEQ. The CDR3 runs 19 residues. The J segment lost 4 bases and the V segment lost 4 bases, leaving 13 bases of the junction unmatched. In nucleotides, the CDR3 is TGTGCCAGCAGCCCCACTGGGGGACTAGCGGGTTCCGGCACCGGGGAGCTGTTTTTT. Translated: CASSPTGGLAGSGTGELFF.

On this clone itself: Since the CDR3 does not end with the conserved phenylalanine or tryptophan, this likely comes from a read error. The DNA is omitted, as the CDR3 cannot be located on it reliably, and the CDR3 follows TCRdb's listing. V gene TRBV11-2 combines with J gene TRBJ1-2; TRBD1 is the table's D call, not checked against the DNA. The germline CDR1 and CDR2 sequences are SGHAT and FQNNGV. The CDR3 is 14 residues long, counting both termini. The CDR3 sequence is CASSLSSQGLRQEC.

There are a few counts of this clone. The rearrangement uses TRBV5-4 and TRBJ1-6, with D maybe TRBD1 (6 bases). This CDR3 contains 14 residues. Looked up from germline, CDR1 is SGHNT and CDR2 is YYREEE (reference sequence). The V and J ends lost 4 bases and 9 bases respectively, with 14 bases between them. The CDR3 DNA reads as TGTGCCAGCAGCCTACAGGGTTTCTCTTCACCCCTCCACTTT. Translating gives CASSLQGFSSPLHF.

The rearrangement uses TRBV27 and TRBJ2-7; 11 bases match TRBD2. Germline loops: CDR1 MNHEY, CDR2 SMNVEV (reference sequence). CDR3 size: 16 residues. Trimming at V came to 5 bases and at J to 2 bases, leaving 8 bases not matched to a gene. The CDR3: CASSRTGTSGPYEQYF. For the CDR3, the DNA is TGTGCCAGCAGTAGAACCGGGACTAGCGGACCCTACGAGCAGTACTTC.

The chain couples TRBV7-2 to TRBJ2-3; tentatively, D is TRBD1 (5 bases). The germline gives CDR1 SGHTA, CDR2 FQGNSA. V was trimmed by 1 base and J by 4 bases, leaving 15 bases between them. This CDR3 spans 16 amino acids. The DNA for the CDR3 is TGTGCCAGCAGCTTAGACTCACAGGTACAGGCAGATACGCAGTATTTT. Translation: CASSLDSQVQADTQYF.

This chain uses TRBV7-2 with TRBJ2-7, with TRBD1 matching 10 bases. V was pared by 3 bases and J by 6 bases, with 8 bases of the junction left unmatched. Germline V gene lookup returns CDR1 SGHTA and CDR2 FQGNSA. This CDR3 has 15 residues. The CDR3: CASSFRDRGMGEQYF. CDR3 in DNA: TGTGCCAGCAGCTTCCGGGACAGGGGCATGGGCGAGCAGTACTTC.

The chain links TRBV30 to TRBJ1-2; TRBD1 aligns across 10 bases. CDR1 GTSNPN and CDR2 SVGIG come from the germline V gene (reference sequence). The CDR3 length is 17 residues. The trim removed 0 bases at V and 5 bases at J, leaving 12 bases unmatched. CDR3 bases: TGTGCCTGGAGTGTTTCTAGGACAGGGGGGGTTGGATATGGCTACACCTTC. Residues: CAWSVSRTGGVGYGYTF.

The rearrangement joins TRBV5-1 to TRBJ2-2, with D maybe TRBD1 (6 bases). The germline CDR1 and CDR2 sequences are SGHRS and YFSETQ. The V gene lost 0 bases and the J gene lost 7 bases, with 16 bases spanning the gap. The CDR3 totals 16 residues. The CDR3 bases are TGCGCCAGCAGCTTGGCCGGCAGGGGAGCGGTCGGGGAGCTGTTTTTT. It specifies CASSLAGRGAVGELFF.

A single count supports this clone. The genes are TRBV7-3 and TRBJ1-3; tentatively, D is TRBD1 (5 bases). V gave up 5 bases and J gave up 1 base, with 6 bases separating them. CDR1 is SGHTA, CDR2 FQGTGA, per germline. The CDR3 totals 13 residues. The CDR3 loop reads CASSKGSGNTIYF. DNA of the CDR3: TGTGCCAGCAGCAAGGGGTCTGGAAACACCATATATTTT.

The chain joins TRBV19 to TRBJ1-5; weak D call: TRBD1 (5 bases). Germline lookup yields CDR1 LNHDA and CDR2 SQIVND (reference sequence). V lost 10 bases, J lost 3 bases, and 19 bases lay in between. There are 15 residues in the CDR3. In nucleotides, the CDR3 is TGTGCCACTAATACTGGGGGGGGACTCAATCAGCCCCAGCATTTT. The encoded protein is CATNTGGGLNQPQHF.

The chain uses TRBV5-1 and TRBJ2-1, with D possibly being TRBD2 (5 bases). Trimming pared 5 bases from V and 10 bases from J, leaving 16 bases between. Looked up from germline, CDR1 is SGHRS and CDR2 is YFSETQ. This CDR3 spans 13 amino acids. For the CDR3, the DNA is TGCGCCAGCAGGGAGGCCTCCGAACGGGAGCAGTTCTTC. Its protein is CASREASEREQFF.

The CDR3 DNA sequence: TGCGCCAGCAGCCAAGCCCTACCCCGGACAGGGTTCAACTATGGCTACACCTTC. The encoded protein is CASSQALPRTGFNYGYTF. The chain joins TRBV4-1 to TRBJ1-2; 8 nucleotides align to TRBD1. The length of the CDR3 is 18 residues. Germline V gene lookup returns CDR1 MGHRA and CDR2 YSYEKL. V lost 1 base and J lost 2; bases outside the gene matches: 12.

The gene calls are TRBV19 and TRBJ2-2; D possibly corresponds to TRBD2 (5 bases). V gave up 6 bases and J gave up 4 bases, with 9 bases separating them. This CDR3 contains 13 residues. Germline V gene data show CDR1 as LNHDA and CDR2 as SQIVND (reference sequence). The CDR3 bases are TGTGCCAGTAGGTACGGAGGCACCGGGGAGCTGTTTTTT. This encodes CASRYGGTGELFF.

DNA for the CDR3: TGTGCCAGCAGCTCACACAGTACCGGGGAGCTGTTTTTT. It yields the protein CASSSHSTGELFF. The genes are TRBV9 and TRBJ2-2; D uncertain. The CDR3 covers 13 residues. The germline V gene has CDR1 SGDLS and CDR2 YYNGEE. V was cut by 4 bases and J by 5 bases, with 9 bases left in between.

The J gene is TRBJ1-5, the V gene TRBV5-8; D remains unclear. Trimming removed 1 base from V and 4 bases from J, with 3 bases in between. CDR1 and CDR2 (germline): SGHTS, YDEGEE. The CDR3 length is 12 residues. CDR3 bases: TGTGCCAGCAGCTTGCATAATCAGCCCCAGCATTTT. This gives the protein CASSLHNQPQHF.

This chain connects TRBV18 to TRBJ2-3; 10 bases fit TRBD1. Germline assignment: CDR1 KGHSH and CDR2 LQKENI. This CDR3 contains 15 residues. Germline trimming cut 3 bases from V and 4 bases from J; bases unmatched to any gene: 4. The CDR3 bases are TGTGCCAGCTCACCGTACGGGACAGGGGCAGATACGCAGTATTTT. Protein: CASSPYGTGADTQYF.

The chain joins TRBV10-2 to TRBJ1-2, with 7 bases aligning to TRBD1. This CDR3 has 13 residues. V lost 6 bases and J lost 3; bases outside the gene matches: 4. Germline-derived CDR1 and CDR2 are WSHSY and SAAADI. Here the CDR3 DNA reads TGCGCCAGCAGCCCCGGGACAGACTATGGCTACACCTTC. This translates into CASSPGTDYGYTF.

V usage is TRBV6-1 and J usage is TRBJ1-1, with TRBD1 matching over 7 bases. Germline V gene data show CDR1 as MNHNS and CDR2 as SASEGT. The CDR3 has 15 residues. V was pared by 5 bases and J by 0 bases, with 6 bases of the junction left unmatched. CDR3 residues: CASSSGQMMNTEAFF. The CDR3 coding sequence is TGTGCCAGCAGTTCGGGACAGATGATGAACACTGAAGCTTTCTTT.

V and J are TRBV6-5 and TRBJ2-2, with D tentatively TRBD1 (5 bases). The germline V and J ends were trimmed by 6 bases and 6 bases, with 8 bases remaining between them. Per the germline V gene, CDR1 is MNHEY and CDR2 is SVGAGI. The CDR3 runs to 12 residues. CDR3 DNA: TGTGCCAGCAGCCCAGGGCCCGGGGAGCTGTTTTTT. Its translation is CASSPGPGELFF.